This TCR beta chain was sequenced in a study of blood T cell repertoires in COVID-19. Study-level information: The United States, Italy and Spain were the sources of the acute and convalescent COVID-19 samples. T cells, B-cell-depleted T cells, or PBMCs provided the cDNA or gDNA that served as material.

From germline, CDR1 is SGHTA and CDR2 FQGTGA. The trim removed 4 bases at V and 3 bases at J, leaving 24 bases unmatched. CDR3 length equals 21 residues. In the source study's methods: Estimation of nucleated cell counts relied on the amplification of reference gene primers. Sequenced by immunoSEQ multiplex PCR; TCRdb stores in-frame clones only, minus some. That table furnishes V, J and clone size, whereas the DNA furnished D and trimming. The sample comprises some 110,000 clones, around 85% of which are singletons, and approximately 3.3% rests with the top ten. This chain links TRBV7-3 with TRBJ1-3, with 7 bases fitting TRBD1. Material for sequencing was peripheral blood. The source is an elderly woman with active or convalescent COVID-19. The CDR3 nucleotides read TGTGCCAGCAGCTCCCCGGGACAGAGATCTCCAGCAAGAAAATTTGGAAACACCATATATTTT. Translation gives CASSSPGQRSPARKFGNTIYF.